This T cell receptor (beta chain) emerged from a study of T cell responses to AZD1222 COVID-19 vaccine. Overall study results and limits: Reportedly, nearly half the spike-specific TCRs target unmutated variant regions. The study found Spike-specific TCR breadth and depth rose after two AZD1222 doses. The repertoires were collected only after the peak T cell response. A mostly white British donor set with more females was recruited, and clonal diversity was possibly underestimated.

Data came from immunoSEQ multiplex PCR; TCRdb stores just in-frame clones and leaves some out. The sample lists under 250,000 clones, 85% to 95% seen once, with less than 1.2% in the top ten. CDR1 is SNHLY, CDR2 FYNNEI, per germline. The V gene end was trimmed by 2 bases and the J gene end by 2 bases; junction bases not matched to a gene: 5. This CDR3 spans 15 amino acids. About this clone itself: Its antigen is not known.

The sample in question was peripheral blood, obtained on day 0 of MenACWY control vaccination. The clonotype comes from an adult in good health. The chain combines TRBV2 with TRBJ1-2, with 7 bases that match TRBD1. The CDR3 loop is CASSEWSGQNYGYTF. The CDR3 nucleotides are TGTGCCAGCAGTGAATGGTCGGGACAGAACTATGGCTACACCTTC.